Below are 26 T cell receptor beta chains sequenced from a single sample in a study of tumor-infiltrating lymphocytes in primary liver carcinoma. Total RNA amounting to around 530 ng was the source from which TCR beta cDNA was made with a constant-region primer. A slightly modified ARM-PCR protocol with three nested multiplex PCR rounds produced these TCR beta libraries. A C-beta reverse primer was combined with TRBV1-TRBV30 forward primers in the first two PCR rounds, and each round had around 11 cycles. MiXCR, applied by TCRdb to the multiplex PCR reads, yields one record per CDR3 protein. The data contain 95,000 to 100,000 distinct CDR3 sequences, approximately 70% of them singletons. Starting material for RNA and DNA co-extraction consisted of roughly 19-31 mg of unsorted bulk tissue. Sequencing was performed on liver tumor tissue from sampling region 2. Subset noted: tumor region T2, inferior pole. These receptors were obtained from a woman aged 55-69 years with primary liver carcinoma and hepatitis B virus infection.

The chain couples TRBV7-9 to TRBJ2-1; TRBD2 is a possible D gene (6 bases). This CDR3 region has 18 residues. V lost 5 bases, J lost 1 base, and 21 bases lay in between. The germline V gene has CDR1 SEHNR and CDR2 FQNEAQ (reference sequence). CDR3 protein: CASSGSRASVSSYNEQFF. CDR3 DNA: TGTGCCAGCAGCGGTAGCCGGGCTAGCGTGAGTTCCTACAATGAGCAGTTCTTC.

Comment on this clonotype: Sequence at one end of the junction differs from germline and may be a read error. The chain uses TRBV5-6 and TRBJ2-3; D is unresolved. Germline CDR1 SGHDT, CDR2 YYEEEE. The length of the CDR3 is 11 residues. The CDR3 region is CAGSLEDTQYF. The CDR3 DNA reads TGTGCCGGCAGCTTGGAGGATACGCAGTATTTT. The variable domain in full, completed from reference TRBV5-6 and TRBJ2-3, reads DAGVTQSPTHLIKTRGQQVTLRCSPKSGHDTVSWYQQALGQGPQFIFQYYEEEERQRGNFPDRFSGHQFPNYSSELNVNALLLGDSALYLCAGSLEDTQYFGPGTRLTVL.

This clonotype occurred many times. The chain links TRBV12-5 to TRBJ1-2; D might be TRBD1 (6 bases). Trimming stripped 2 bases from V and 4 bases from J, with 11 bases between. The CDR3 contains 14 residues. Germline V gene data show CDR1 as LGHNT and CDR2 as FRNRAP. DNA for the CDR3: TGTGCTAGTGGTTTGTCCCGGACAGTCTATGGCTACACCTTC. Translating gives CASGLSRTVYGYTF.

The table lists this clonotype with many counts. The chain recombines TRBV6-5 with TRBJ1-1; D is possibly TRBD1 (6 bases). V was clipped by 6 bases and J by 1 base, with 15 bases between them. CDR3 size: 15 residues. The V gene's germline CDR1 is MNHEY and CDR2 SVGAGI. CDR3 residues: CASSAGPRGNTEAFF. CDR3 sequence (DNA): TGTGCCAGCAGCGCCGGGCCCAGGGGGAACACTGAAGCTTTCTTT.

In this sample, this clonotype turned up a few times. This could be a read error, since a much larger clone is one nucleotide away. The rearrangement joins TRBV6-5 to TRBJ2-2, with a tentative D call TRBD2 (6 bases). CDR1 MNHEY and CDR2 SVGAGI come from the germline V gene. The CDR3 extends over 13 amino acids. CDR3 nucleotides: TGTGCCAGCAGTCTTACCCTGGACCGGGAGCTGGTTTTT. Encoded protein: CASSLTLDRELVF.

This clonotype has ten or more counts. The chain has TRBV5-1 and TRBJ2-5; TRBD1 or TRBD2 may be the D gene (6 bases each). There are 16 residues in the CDR3. CDR1 and CDR2 (germline): SGHRS, YFSETQ. Deletions cut 0 bases from V and 2 bases from J, with 14 bases between. CDR3 sequence: CASSLVRGTQQETQYF. In DNA form, the CDR3 reads TGCGCCAGCAGCTTGGTCCGCGGGACACAACAAGAGACCCAGTACTTC.

This chain's CDR3 is CASSRRVAGGSRDEQFF. The CDR3 DNA is TGTGCCAGCAGCAGGAGAGTAGCGGGAGGGTCGAGGGATGAGCAGTTCTTC. This rearrangement joins TRBV11-2 to TRBJ2-1; 11 positions agree with TRBD2. Germline V gene sequence: CDR1 SGHAT, CDR2 FQNNGV. The CDR3 is made up of 17 amino acids. J gave up 8 bases and V 5 bases, and 14 bases lay outside the gene matches.

As to this clonotype: Possible read error: a much larger clone is one base away. This chain uses TRBV28 with TRBJ2-7, with D possibly matching TRBD1 (6 bases). Germline V gene sequence: CDR1 MDHEN, CDR2 SYDVKM. V was clipped by 5 bases and J by 3 bases, with 17 bases between them. CDR3 length: 15 amino acids. The CDR3 spells CASSPPGRGIYEQYF. CDR3 nucleotides: TGTGCCAGCAGTCCGCCGGGTAGGGGGATCTACGAGCAGTACTTC.

In this sample, this clonotype turned up a few times. A much larger clone lies a single base off, so this may be a read error. This chain connects TRBV6-1 to TRBJ1-5; TRBD1 is a possible D gene (6 bases). Germline values: CDR1 MNHNS, CDR2 SASEGT. CDR3 length: 15 residues. V lost 0 bases to trimming and J lost 7 bases, with 13 bases between them. The CDR3 sequence is CASSEAVIGGQPQHF. CDR3 in DNA: TGTGCCAGCAGTGAAGCGGTCATAGGGGGACAGCCCCAGCATTTT.

Regarding this clonotype: A much larger clone sits a single nucleotide away, making a read error possible. The chain has TRBV5-1 and TRBJ2-5; D remains ambiguous. The V gene's germline CDR1 is SGHRS and CDR2 YFSETQ. This CDR3 contains 13 residues. CDR3 DNA sequence: TGCGCCAACAGCTTACAGATACAAGAGACCCAGTACTTC. Translation: CANSLQIQETQYF.

Only one count was recorded for this clonotype. A read error may produce the germline difference seen at one junction end. This sequence joins TRBV11-2 and TRBJ2-7, with D possibly matching TRBD2 (8 bases). In germline, CDR1 is SGHAT, CDR2 FQNNGV. The CDR3 extends over 15 amino acids. CDR3 sequence (DNA): TGTGCCAGCAACTTAGCGGGACAGTCCTACTACGAGCAGTACTTC. This codes for CASNLAGQSYYEQYF.

This clonotype has just a few counts. A read error may explain this, as a much larger clone is one base away. The chain is built from TRBV6-6 and TRBJ2-1, with 16 bases matching TRBD2. Germline values: CDR1 MNHNY, CDR2 SVGAGI (reference sequence). The CDR3 has 18 residues. With 5 bases clipped from V and 1 base from J, the junction kept 5 bases outside the gene matches. For the CDR3, the DNA is TGTGCCAGCAGTGGGACTAGCGGGAGGGCTGGATCCTACAATGAGCAGTTCTTC. Its translation: CASSGTSGRAGSYNEQFF.

A remark on this clonotype: A much larger clone is a single base away; this may be a read error. The chain combines TRBV5-3 with TRBJ2-1; D is undetermined. TRBV5-3 is an ORF for which the function is uncertain. There are 8 residues in the CDR3. The CDR3 is CARRCVSF. The DNA for the CDR3 is TGTGCCAGAAGGTGCGTGTCCTTC.

The chain employs TRBV6-1 and TRBJ2-5; no clear D gene. V lost 7 bases to trimming and J lost 2 bases, with 14 bases between them. Germline loops: CDR1 MNHNS, CDR2 SASEGT. This CDR3 region has 14 residues. The CDR3 loop reads CASTLDYGQETQYF. The CDR3 DNA reads TGTGCCAGCACTCTCGATTACGGACAAGAGACCCAGTACTTC.

As to this clonotype: A much bigger clone sits one base away, suggesting this may be a read error. This chain connects TRBV7-9 to TRBJ2-2; D gene ambiguous. CDR1 and CDR2 (germline): SEHNR, FQNEAQ (reference sequence). The V gene lost 5 bases and the J gene lost 5 bases, with 12 bases spanning the gap. This CDR3 spans 14 amino acids. The DNA for the CDR3 is TGTGCCAGCAGCGCAATCTCGATAACCGGGGAGCTGTTTTTT. Amino acids: CASSAISITGELFF. The full variable domain, its missing parts supplied by reference TRBV7-9 and TRBJ2-2, is DTGVSQNPRHKITKRGQNVTFRCDPISEHNRLYWYRQTLGQGPEFLTYFQNEAQLEKSRLLSDRFSAERPKGSFSTLEIQRTEQGDSAMYLCASSAISITGELFFGEGSRLTVL.

This clonotype appeared many times. This chain links TRBV10-3 with TRBJ2-3; D unclear. Germline V gene data show CDR1 as ENHRY and CDR2 as SYGVKD. Trimming left V 4 bases short and J 1 base short, with 9 bases between. This CDR3 comprises 14 residues. The CDR3 region has the DNA TGTGCCATCAGTGGCCAGGCTGGCACAGATACGCAGTATTTT. It specifies CAISGQAGTDTQYF.

Turning to this clonotype: A junction end diverges from the germline sequence, so it may reflect a read error. V usage is TRBV5-4 and J usage is TRBJ2-5; D is possibly TRBD2 (6 bases). The length of the CDR3 is 15 residues. Germline CDR1 and CDR2: SGHNT and YYREEE (reference sequence). The CDR3 loop reads CACSPGDGNGEAQYF. CDR3 sequence (DNA): TGTGCCTGCAGCCCGGGGGACGGGAATGGTGAGGCCCAGTACTTC.

With respect to this clonotype: This clone may be a read error of a much larger clone one base away. The chain recombines TRBV12-3 or TRBV12-4 with TRBJ1-1; D possibly corresponds to TRBD1 (6 bases). The CDR3 length is 15 residues. The CDR3 region is CASSFGGQLNTEALF. In nucleotides, the CDR3 is TGTGCCAGCAGTTTTGGAGGACAGCTGAACACTGAAGCTCTCTTT.

This clonotype was seen at least ten times. The chain links TRBV30 to TRBJ2-3, with no clear D. The CDR3 is 13 residues long. Trimming stripped 2 bases from V and 0 bases from J, with 6 bases between. Germline values: CDR1 GTSNPN, CDR2 SVGIG (reference sequence). The DNA of the CDR3 is TGTGCCTGGAGTCGAGACAGCACAGATACGCAGTATTTT. Translation: CAWSRDSTDTQYF. Variable domain in full (rest from reference TRBV30 and TRBJ2-3): SQTIHQWPATLVQPVGSPLSLECTVEGTSNPNLYWYRQAAGRGLQLLFYSVGIGQISSEVPQNLSASRPQDRQFILSSKKLLLSDSGFYLCAWSRDSTDTQYFGPGTRLTVL.

This CDR3 is CASSRGRGPYGAFF. For the CDR3, the DNA is TGTGCCAGCAGCCGAGGGAGGGGCCCCTATGGGGCTTTCTTT. V is TRBV27 and J is TRBJ1-1; possibly TRBD1 for D (5 bases). Trimming left V 6 bases short and J 11 bases short, with 22 bases between. Germline CDR1 is MNHEY and CDR2 is SMNVEV (reference sequence). CDR3 length: 14 amino acids.

A word on this clonotype: Relative to the germline gene, one junction end is altered; a read error may explain this. DNA of the CDR3: TGTGCCAGTAGCTCGACAGGGCCCACTCGAGCAGCTAATGAAAAACTGTTTTTT. It specifies CASSSTGPTRAANEKLFF. V is TRBV11-2 and J is TRBJ1-4, with TRBD1 matching over 7 bases. This CDR3 comprises 18 residues. Germline lookup yields CDR1 SGHAT and CDR2 FQNNGV.

Note on this clonotype: The junction does not match germline at one end; this may be a read error. This chain's CDR3 is CSQIRRAGHYERYF. The CDR3 DNA reads as TGCAGCCAGATTCGGCGGGCCGGCCACTACGAGCGGTACTTC. V and J are TRBV29-1 and TRBJ2-7; the D gene is possibly TRBD2 (5 bases). The CDR3 extends over 14 amino acids. Per the germline V gene, CDR1 is SQVTM and CDR2 is ANQGSEA.

As regards this clonotype: The germline gene is not matched at one end of the junction; a read error may be the cause. V gene TRBV7-8 combines with J gene TRBJ2-7; 7 nucleotides match TRBD2. The CDR3 has 15 residues. CDR1 is SGHVS, CDR2 FQNEAQ, per germline. The CDR3 nucleotides are TGTGGCAGCAGCTTAGCGCCTAGCGGTACCTACAAGCAGTACTTC. It specifies CGSSLAPSGTYKQYF.

The rearrangement uses TRBV6-5 and TRBJ2-5, with no clear D. Per germline, CDR1 MNHEY and CDR2 SVGAGI. The CDR3 length is 13 residues. V lost 8 bases, J lost 5 bases, and 15 bases lay in between. The CDR3 bases are TGTGCCAGCGGCACCGCTGTGGTGGAGACCCAGTACTTC. This sequence encodes CASGTAVVETQYF.

This clonotype was detected many times. The chain employs TRBV12-3 or TRBV12-4 and TRBJ2-1; the D is unclear. The CDR3 totals 12 residues. Trimming took off 6 bases at V and 7 bases at J, with 10 bases between the two ends. The CDR3 region is CASSRRPNEQFF. CDR3 DNA: TGTGCCAGCAGCCGGAGACCAAATGAGCAGTTCTTC.

About this clonotype itself: The conserved phenylalanine or tryptophan is not found at the CDR3 terminus, so this likely reflects a read error. The CDR3 DNA sequence: TGTGCCAGCAGCTCTCGGGGGGCGCGGACCATGGGCAATGAGCAGTTCTGT. This translates into CASSSRGARTMGNEQFC. The chain recombines TRBV11-3 with TRBJ2-1; D may be TRBD2 (7 bases). Trimming took off 4 bases at V and 6 bases at J, with 22 bases between the two ends. Germline V lookup: CDR1 SGHNT, CDR2 YENEEA. This CDR3 comprises 17 residues.